A single sample gave rise to the 11 T cell receptor beta chains below, sequenced in a study of T cells in Graves' hyperthyroidism and ophthalmopathy. TCR beta CDR3 regions were amplified from RNA transcripts. A set of HTBI primers served as the primers for a first-round RT-PCR of the TCR CDR3. MiXCR was run by TCRdb on the multiplex PCR reads, yielding one entry per CDR3 protein. Among 500,000 to 650,000 distinct CDR3 sequences listed, roughly 45% were seen once. Sequencing used peripheral blood or thyroid tissue (not recorded which). These receptors were collected from an adult woman with Graves' disease, either hyperthyroidism or ophthalmopathy (not recorded which).

The rearrangement uses TRBV11-2 and TRBJ2-7; the D gene is possibly TRBD1 (5 bases). Germline values: CDR1 SGHAT, CDR2 FQNNGV. The length of the CDR3 is 13 residues. V dropped 7 bases and J dropped 4 bases, with 14 bases sitting between them. The CDR3 region is CASTAQTVYEQYF. DNA of the CDR3: TGTGCCAGCACCGCTCAGACAGTGTACGAGCAGTACTTC.

The rearrangement links TRBV20-1 to TRBJ2-2; a weak D match, TRBD2 (6 bases). The CDR3 has 16 amino acids. Looked up from germline, CDR1 is DFQATT and CDR2 is SNEGSKA (reference sequence). V lost 3 bases to trimming and J lost 2 bases, with 16 bases between them. The CDR3 protein is CSASSSGTPNTGELFF. In nucleotides, the CDR3 is TGCAGTGCTAGCAGCTCCGGGACTCCCAACACCGGGGAGCTGTTTTTT.

The chain uses TRBV14 and TRBJ1-2; D ambiguous. The germline V gene has CDR1 SGHDN and CDR2 FVKESK. V was shortened by 2 bases and J by 3 bases, with 7 bases between the two germline ends. The length of the CDR3 is 13 residues. CDR3 DNA sequence: TGTGCCAGCAGCCAACTATCTTACTATGGCTACACCTTC. The encoded protein is CASSQLSYYGYTF.

The gene calls are TRBV10-3 and TRBJ1-2, with D uncertain. The germline V and J ends were trimmed by 7 bases and 3 bases, with 12 bases remaining between them. Germline loops: CDR1 ENHRY, CDR2 SYGVKD. This CDR3 is built from 13 residues. This chain's CDR3 is CAITRDGDYGYTF. The CDR3 coding sequence is TGTGCCATCACCCGAGACGGAGACTATGGCTACACCTTC.

Of note for this clonotype: No DNA is shown, since the ends of the CDR3 on it are uncertain; the CDR3 is the one TCRdb lists. This chain uses TRBV5-1 with TRBJ1-2; the table's D call, TRBD1, has no DNA check behind it. Per germline, CDR1 SGHRS and CDR2 YFSETQ. The CDR3 length is 16 residues, termini included. The CDR3 spells CASSSSGTQTNYGYTF.

This clonotype occurred a few times. V gene TRBV2 combines with J gene TRBJ2-7; 9 positions agree with TRBD1. Trimming took 4 bases from V and 3 from J; bases not matched to a gene: 4. This CDR3 is 14 amino acids long. The germline V gene encodes CDR1 SNHLY and CDR2 FYNNEI. CDR3 region: CASSVRQGDYEQYF. Written as DNA, the CDR3 is TGTGCCAGCAGTGTACGACAGGGGGACTACGAGCAGTACTTC. Based on the CDR3 plus reference TRBV2 and TRBJ2-7, the full variable domain is EPEVTQTPSHQVTQMGQEVILRCVPISNHLYFYWYRQILGQKVEFLVSFYNNEISEKSEIFDDQFSVERPDGSNFTLKIRSTKLEDSAMYFCASSVRQGDYEQYFGPGTRLTVT.

This clonotype was observed at least ten times. The V gene is TRBV20-1, the J gene TRBJ1-2; perhaps TRBD1 as D (5 bases). V was cut by 1 base and J by 4 bases, with 7 bases left in between. Germline values: CDR1 DFQATT, CDR2 SNEGSKA (reference sequence). The length of the CDR3 is 12 residues. The CDR3 loop reads CSARVRAYGYTF. CDR3 sequence (DNA): TGCAGTGCTAGAGTCAGGGCCTATGGCTACACCTTC.

Remarks on this clonotype: With a much larger clone just one base away, this may be a read error. The rearrangement joins TRBV10-3 to TRBJ1-5; possible D gene TRBD1, 6 bases. Germline V gene lookup returns CDR1 ENHRY and CDR2 SYGVKD. The CDR3 is 14 amino acids. DNA for the CDR3: TGTGCCATCAGAGAGTCGAACAGGGTTCAGCCCCAGCATTTT. Its translation is CAIRESNRVQPQHF.

This chain uses TRBV29-1 with TRBJ2-3, with TRBD1 matching over 7 bases. The J segment lost 3 bases and the V segment lost 8 bases, leaving 8 bases of the junction unmatched. The CDR3 runs 13 residues. CDR1 SQVTM and CDR2 ANQGSEA come from the germline V gene. The CDR3 sequence is CSPTDRTTDTQYF. DNA for the CDR3: TGCAGCCCAACGGACAGGACAACAGATACGCAGTATTTT.

The chain links TRBV10-3 to TRBJ1-6, with 10 bases fitting TRBD1. Germline lookup yields CDR1 ENHRY and CDR2 SYGVKD. The CDR3 is 13 residues long. V trimming: 6 bases; J trimming: 10 bases; junction bases outside the gene matches: 3. The CDR3 nucleotides are TGTGCCATCAGCGGACAGGGGGGATCACCCCTCCACTTT. It translates to CAISGQGGSPLHF.

The chain recombines TRBV2 with TRBJ1-1; TRBD1 might be the D (5 bases). CDR1 SNHLY and CDR2 FYNNEI come from the germline V gene. The V gene lost 4 bases and the J gene lost 5 bases, with 26 bases spanning the gap. The CDR3 is made up of 18 amino acids. The CDR3 region has the DNA TGTGCCAGCAGTGCTCAGACAGAACCTCCAAGGTTGGATACTGAAGCTTTCTTT. This translates into CASSAQTEPPRLDTEAFF.